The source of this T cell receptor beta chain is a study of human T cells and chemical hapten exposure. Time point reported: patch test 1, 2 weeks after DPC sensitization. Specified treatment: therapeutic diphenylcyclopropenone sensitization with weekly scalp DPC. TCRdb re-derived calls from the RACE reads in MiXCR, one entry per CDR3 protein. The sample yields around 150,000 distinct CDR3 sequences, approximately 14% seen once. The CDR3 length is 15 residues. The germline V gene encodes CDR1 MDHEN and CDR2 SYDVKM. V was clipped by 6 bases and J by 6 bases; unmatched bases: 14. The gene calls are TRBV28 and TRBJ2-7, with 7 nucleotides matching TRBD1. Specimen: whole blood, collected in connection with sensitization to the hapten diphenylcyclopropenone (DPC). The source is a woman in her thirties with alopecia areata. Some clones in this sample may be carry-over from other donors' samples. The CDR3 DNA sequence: TGTGCCAGCAGAGGGACAGCCCCCCACGACGCCGAGCAGTACTTC. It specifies CASRGTAPHDAEQYF.